This T cell receptor beta chain was observed in a study of blood T cell repertoires in COVID-19. The ends were cut back, 5 bases at V and 3 bases at J, with 10 bases in the middle. Germline V CDR1 and CDR2: GTSNPN, SVGIG (reference sequence). This CDR3 has 12 residues. The method was immunoSEQ multiplex PCR; TCRdb's version includes in-frame clones alone and lacks a portion of them. Of fewer than 250,000 clones detected, roughly 80% appear once; the ten largest clones hold about 3.8%. Material for sequencing was PBMCs or T cells enriched from blood (not recorded which). This TCR came from a woman aged 35 to 49 who had been exposed to COVID-19. V is TRBV30 and J is TRBJ1-1; D is ambiguous. CDR3 DNA sequence: TGTGCCTGGGCGCTCGGGGACACTGAAGCTTTCTTT. Its protein product is CAWALGDTEAFF.